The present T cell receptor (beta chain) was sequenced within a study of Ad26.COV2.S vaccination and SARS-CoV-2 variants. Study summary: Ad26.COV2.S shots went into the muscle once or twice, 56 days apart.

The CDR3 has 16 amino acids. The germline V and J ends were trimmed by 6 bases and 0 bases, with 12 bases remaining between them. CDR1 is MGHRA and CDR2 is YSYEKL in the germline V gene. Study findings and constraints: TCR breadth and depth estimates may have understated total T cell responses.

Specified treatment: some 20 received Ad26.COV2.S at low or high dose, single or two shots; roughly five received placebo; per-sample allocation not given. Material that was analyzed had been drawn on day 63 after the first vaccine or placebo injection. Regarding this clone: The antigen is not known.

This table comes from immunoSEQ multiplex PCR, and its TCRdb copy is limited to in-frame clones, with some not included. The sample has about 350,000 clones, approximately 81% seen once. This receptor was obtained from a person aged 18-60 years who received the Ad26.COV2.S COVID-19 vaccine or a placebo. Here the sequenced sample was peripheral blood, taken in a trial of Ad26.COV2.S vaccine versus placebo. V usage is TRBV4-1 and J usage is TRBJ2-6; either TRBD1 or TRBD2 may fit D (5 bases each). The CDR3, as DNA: TGCGCCAGCAGACCCGGGACGGGCTCTGGGGCCAACGTCCTGACTTTC. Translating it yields CASRPGTGSGANVLTF.